The source of this T cell receptor beta chain is a study of long-term antiretroviral therapy in people with HIV. In the study overall: First collections came about a decade before the 2015 immediate-ART recommendation. The study, taken as a whole, reports: Documentation of ART adherence, viral resistance or therapy changes was absent. Post-treatment diversity went higher with ART but stayed below transplant donor controls.

This CDR3 is built from 15 residues. Trimming took off 5 bases at V and 4 bases at J, with 15 bases between the two ends. Germline loops: CDR1 MGHDK, CDR2 SYGVNS. This clone is a singleton in its sample. Its target is not known. The run of the v3.0 immunoSEQ assay was at survey level. The protocol was immunoSEQ multiplex PCR, while the TCRdb copy is restricted to in-frame clones and leaves out a portion. Found here are about 23,000 clones, over 75% of them singletons; the top ten hold 5%. The chain recombines TRBV25-1 with TRBJ2-1, with D perhaps being TRBD1 or TRBD2 (5 bases each). The starting material was unsorted PBMCs, obtained 0.3 years after starting antiretroviral therapy. This sequence was found in a man aged 45-65 years with HIV. CDR3 in amino acids: CASSPPGPYYNEQFF. Here the CDR3 DNA reads TGTGCCAGCAGTCCTCCGGGACCTTATTACAATGAGCAGTTCTTC.